This TCR beta chain was documented in a study of cytomegalovirus exposure and HLA in healthy donors. The PCR ran on 60 Vbeta and 13 Jbeta primers. The protocol was immunoSEQ multiplex PCR, while the TCRdb copy is restricted to in-frame clones and leaves out a portion. The repertoire has 30,000 to 35,000 clones, roughly 67% of them found once; the top ten carry roughly a tenth. This sequence was found in a man aged 35-49 years in good health and CMV-seropositive. The specimen was PBMCs.

The CDR3 loop reads CASSLRDRDNYGYTF. CDR3 bases: TGTGCCAGCAGCTTGAGGGACAGGGATAACTATGGCTACACCTTC. This sequence joins TRBV5-4 and TRBJ1-2; 9 bases are a match to TRBD1. CDR1 is SGHNT and CDR2 is YYREEE in the germline V gene (reference sequence). V lost 1 base and J lost 1; bases outside the gene matches: 2. The CDR3 consists of 15 residues.